The next 19 T cell receptor beta chains were all read from a single sample in a study of a mutant IDH1 vaccine in newly diagnosed glioma. Sequenced by immunoSEQ multiplex PCR; TCRdb stores in-frame clones only, minus some. The repertoire holds about 54,000 clones, with roughly 80% as singletons. Indicated time point: baseline, week 1 (first vaccination visit). Indicated treatment: pre-vaccination baseline after standard-of-care therapy. Here the sequenced sample was PBMCs, taken from a glioma patient treated with radiotherapy, temozolomide or both. The receptors derive from a man between 18 and 35 years old with glioma.

The chain uses TRBV4-1 and TRBJ1-3, with D tentatively TRBD1 (5 bases). V lost 6 bases and J lost 0, with 15 bases in between. The germline V gene has CDR1 MGHRA and CDR2 YSYEKL. This CDR3 contains 16 residues. The DNA for the CDR3 is TGCGCCAGCAGTCCCTCCGGGGCCAACTCTGGAAACACCATATATTTT. Translation gives CASSPSGANSGNTIYF.

The chain carries TRBV25-1 and TRBJ2-6; TRBD1 matches at 8 bases. Unmatched junction bases numbered 8, after V lost 4 bases and J lost 3 bases. There are 17 residues in the CDR3. Germline loops: CDR1 MGHDK, CDR2 SYGVNS. For the CDR3, the DNA is TGTGCCAGCAGTGTTTCTCAGGGGGCGCGTGGGGCCAACGTCCTGACTTTC. Translated, it gives CASSVSQGARGANVLTF.

This clone was seen just once. J is TRBJ1-5 and V is TRBV19; a possible D gene is TRBD1 (5 bases). This CDR3 is built from 15 residues. Germline V gives CDR1 LNHDA, CDR2 SQIVND (reference sequence). V lost 2 bases and J 7 bases, leaving 15 bases between the germline ends. CDR3 region: CASSIRGRRGQPQHF. The CDR3 DNA is TGTGCCAGTAGTATACGGGGACGGCGTGGGCAGCCCCAGCATTTT.

This clone has just a few counts. V is TRBV19 and J is TRBJ1-2, with a weak D call TRBD1 (6 bases). CDR1 is LNHDA, CDR2 SQIVND, per germline (reference sequence). The CDR3 length is 14 residues. Trimming pared 6 bases from V and 5 bases from J, leaving 16 bases between. The CDR3 sequence: CASSPTPRGYGYTF. In nucleotides, the CDR3 is TGTGCCAGTAGCCCTACTCCCAGGGGTTATGGCTACACCTTC. The entire variable domain, with the rest obtained from reference TRBV19 and TRBJ1-2, is as follows: DGGITQSPKYLFRKEGQNVTLSCEQNLNHDAMYWYRQDPGQGLRLIYYSQIVNDFQKGDIAEGYSVSREKKESFPLTVTSAQKNPTAFYLCASSPTPRGYGYTFGSGTRLTVV.

The V call is TRBV5-5, the J call TRBJ1-1; no firm D call. Germline V CDR1 and CDR2: SGHKS, YYEKEE (reference sequence). The CDR3 totals 11 residues. V lost 0 bases and J 7 bases, leaving 4 bases between the germline ends. CDR3 nucleotides: TGTGCCAGCAGCTTGGACAGTGAAGCTTTCTTT. This encodes CASSLDSEAFF.

This rearrangement joins TRBV6-1 to TRBJ1-1; D unresolved. There are 12 residues in the CDR3. Deletions cut 1 base from V and 5 bases from J, with 5 bases between. Germline CDR1 and CDR2: MNHNS and SASEGT. This chain's CDR3 is CASSEVGTEAFF. CDR3 in DNA: TGTGCCAGCAGTGAAGTGGGTACTGAAGCTTTCTTT.

The chain couples TRBV18 to TRBJ1-2; 7 bases fit TRBD1. CDR1 and CDR2 (germline): KGHSH, LQKENI. V shed 3 bases, J shed 6 bases, and the junction held 4 bases outside the gene matches. The CDR3 covers 13 residues. CDR3 sequence reads: CASSPRQGDGYTF. CDR3 nucleotides: TGTGCCAGCTCACCCCGACAGGGAGATGGCTACACCTTC.

This chain joins TRBV4-2 and TRBJ2-2; 8 bases map to TRBD2. This CDR3 is 18 amino acids long. Unmatched junction bases numbered 11, after V lost 5 bases and J lost 0 bases. Germline V gene lookup returns CDR1 LGHNA and CDR2 YNFKEQ. The CDR3: CASSGRGGGGSNTGELFF. The CDR3 DNA follows: TGTGCCAGCAGCGGCCGGGGGGGCGGGGGCTCGAACACCGGGGAGCTGTTTTTT.

This rearrangement joins TRBV30 to TRBJ2-7; 7 bases agree with TRBD2. After removal of 0 bases from V and 2 bases from J, the junction contained 4 bases not matched to a gene. The germline V gene has CDR1 GTSNPN and CDR2 SVGIG (reference sequence). This CDR3 contains 14 residues. CDR3 nucleotides: TGTGCCTGGAGTGTACGGCGGGGGACCTACGAGCAGTACTTC. This translates into CAWSVRRGTYEQYF.

The V gene is TRBV30, the J gene TRBJ1-2; maybe TRBD1 (5 bases). Germline V gene sequence: CDR1 GTSNPN, CDR2 SVGIG (reference sequence). The CDR3 spans 17 residues. V was pared by 1 base and J by 6 bases, with 24 bases between. DNA of the CDR3: TGTGCCTGGAGTGGCCCTGCCGGGACTACCCAGGAAAATGGCTACACCTTC. It is translated as CAWSGPAGTTQENGYTF.

The chain uses TRBV29-1 and TRBJ1-4; possible D gene TRBD1, 5 bases. Trimming took 6 bases from V and 7 from J, leaving 18 bases between them. Germline V gene data show CDR1 as SQVTM and CDR2 as ANQGSEA. This CDR3 contains 14 residues. The CDR3 bases are TGCAGCGTCAACGAAGCAGGGCGCGGTGAAAAACTGTTTTTT. Translated, it gives CSVNEAGRGEKLFF. Looking up the rest from reference TRBV29-1 and TRBJ1-4 gives the full variable domain: SAVISQKPSRDICQRGTSLTIQCQVDSQVTMMFWYRQQPGQSLTLIATANQGSEATYESGFVIDKFPISRPNLTFSTLTVSNMSPEDSSIYLCSVNEAGRGEKLFFGSGTQLSVL.

V usage is TRBV29-1 and J usage is TRBJ2-5; D possibly corresponds to TRBD2 (5 bases). Germline CDR1 reads SQVTM; CDR2 reads ANQGSEA. The CDR3 is made up of 12 amino acids. With 8 bases removed from V and 1 base from J, the gap between germline ends came to 11 bases. CDR3 amino acids: CSPRALQETQYF. The DNA of the CDR3 is TGCAGCCCGAGGGCTCTCCAAGAGACCCAGTACTTC.

The chain combines TRBV15 with TRBJ2-5; D is perhaps TRBD2 (5 bases). This CDR3 comprises 19 residues. Trimming took off 0 bases at V and 5 bases at J, with 25 bases between the two ends. Germline CDR1 is LNHNV and CDR2 is YYDKDF (reference sequence). DNA for the CDR3: TGTGCCACCAGCAGAGATCGACTCAACCAAGAGGAGGATCGGGAGACCCAGTACTTC. This gives the protein CATSRDRLNQEEDRETQYF. Based on the CDR3 plus reference TRBV15 and TRBJ2-5, the full variable domain is DAMVIQNPRYQVTQFGKPVTLSCSQTLNHNVMYWYQQKSSQAPKLLFHYYDKDFNNEADTPDNFQSRRPNTSFCFLDIRSPGLGDTAMYLCATSRDRLNQEEDRETQYFGPGTRLLVL.

The chain uses TRBV5-1 and TRBJ2-1; D possibly corresponds to TRBD2 (6 bases). Trimming pared 2 bases from V and 5 bases from J, leaving 14 bases between. Germline values: CDR1 SGHRS, CDR2 YFSETQ. The CDR3 loop spans 15 amino acids. The CDR3 DNA follows: TGCGCCAGCAGCTTTGGGGGGAGTAGAAACAATGAGCAGTTCTTC. Translating it yields CASSFGGSRNNEQFF.

This clone showed up just once. The genes are TRBV6-5 and TRBJ1-2; D gene unclear. CDR3 length equals 13 residues. With 7 bases removed from V and 8 bases from J, the gap between germline ends came to 17 bases. Germline V gene data show CDR1 as MNHEY and CDR2 as SVGAGI. The DNA of the CDR3 is TGTGCCAGCACCCGTAAGGAAGGACGAGGCTACACCTTC. Its translation is CASTRKEGRGYTF.

The rearrangement joins TRBV4-2 to TRBJ2-1; 14 bases map to TRBD2. The CDR3 totals 13 residues. J gave up 15 bases and V 4 bases, and 5 bases lay outside the gene matches. The germline V gene encodes CDR1 LGHNA and CDR2 YNFKEQ. The CDR3 bases are TGTGCCAGCAGCCTCCCGGGACTAGCGGGAGTGTTCTTC. Translation gives CASSLPGLAGVFF.

The chain links TRBV6-5 to TRBJ1-1, with no clear D. CDR3 size: 14 residues. Trimming removed 2 bases from V and 1 base from J, with 8 bases in between. Looked up from germline, CDR1 is MNHEY and CDR2 is SVGAGI. This CDR3 reads CASSYKLGNTEAFF. Here the CDR3 DNA reads TGTGCCAGCAGTTACAAGTTGGGGAACACTGAAGCTTTCTTT.

The chain has TRBV5-6 and TRBJ1-3, with D possibly TRBD1 on 5 matching bases. The CDR3 extends over 18 amino acids. Trimming stripped 3 bases from V and 0 bases from J, with 19 bases between. Germline V gene data show CDR1 as SGHDT and CDR2 as YYEEEE. CDR3 in amino acids: CASSWGVWTGNSGNTIYF. The CDR3 coding sequence is TGTGCCAGCAGCTGGGGGGTTTGGACGGGGAACTCTGGAAACACCATATATTTT.

This chain connects TRBV11-3 to TRBJ1-1; 10 bases line up with TRBD1. The germline gives CDR1 SGHNT, CDR2 YENEEA. The CDR3 totals 17 residues. With V trimmed by 4 bases and J by 4 bases, 12 bases remained unmatched. CDR3 DNA: TGTGCCAGCAGCTGCAGACAGGGGGCGGACGTGGGCACTGAAGCTTTCTTT. It specifies CASSCRQGADVGTEAFF.